This TCR beta chain was profiled in a study of shared clonotypes between healthy human individuals. Points from the study as a whole: Generation probability values for non-shared clonotypes were lower than those for clonotypes shared by all four donors.

In the case of this clone: Its antigen is not identified.

At deep level, the assay was performed. The method was immunoSEQ multiplex PCR; TCRdb's version includes in-frame clones alone and lacks a portion of them. The table records 2 million to 2.5 million clones, 93% of them present only once. The length of the CDR3 is 16 residues. Germline-derived CDR1 and CDR2 are MDHEN and SYDVKM. With 5 bases removed from V and 0 bases from J, the gap between germline ends came to 16 bases. Sequencing used naive CD4+ T cells from PBMCs. Indicated subset: CD45RA+ positively selected. The chain carries TRBV28 and TRBJ1-1; no reliable D call. The TCR comes from a man between 18 and 35 years old in good health. Some clones in this sample may be carry-over from other donors' samples. In nucleotides, the CDR3 is TGTGCCAGCAGTCCTTGGTCGGCAGACCTGAACACTGAAGCTTTCTTT. Translating it yields CASSPWSADLNTEAFF.